This TCR beta chain was sequenced during a study of blood T cell repertoires in COVID-19. Overall study: Samples came from the United States, Italy and Spain, spanning acute and convalescent COVID-19. Sources were T cells, B-cell-depleted T cells, or PBMCs; the material itself was cDNA or gDNA.

Enrolled during active infection, Seattle patients were then followed longitudinally. Only in-frame clones appear in the TCRdb table, and some are missing; sequencing was by immunoSEQ multiplex PCR. The table includes some 110,000 clones, roughly 92% detected once. The CDR3 contains 12 residues. Germline CDR1 SGHRS, CDR2 YFSETQ. V was pared by 1 base and J by 4 bases, with 5 bases between. This receptor was obtained from a man aged 45-65 years with COVID-19, enrolled during active disease. The sample comprised peripheral blood. V usage is TRBV5-1 and J usage is TRBJ2-5; D is unclear. CDR3 loop: CASSLSAETQYF. The CDR3 DNA sequence: TGCGCCAGCAGCTTGAGCGCAGAGACCCAGTACTTC.